This record covers a single T cell receptor beta chain. Its antigen is currently unknown. The data belong to a study of immune cell composition in non-small cell lung cancer. Points from the study as a whole: No significant correlation existed between pack-years smoked and tumour clonality.

Clones were sequenced by immunoSEQ multiplex PCR, and TCRdb holds only the in-frame ones, with some missing. The sample has several thousand clones; about 68% are singletons. Normal lung was sampled as far from the tumour as possible, at least 3 cm. Template was genomic DNA from frozen, unsorted single-cell suspensions. CDR3 length equals 12 residues. Deletions cut 7 bases from V and 4 bases from J, with 10 bases between. Germline CDR1 MNHNY, CDR2 SVGAGI (reference sequence). The chain joins TRBV6-6 to TRBJ1-1, with a possible D match to TRBD1 (6 bases). The sequence derives from a human donor with non-small cell lung cancer. Sequenced input: non-adjacent lung tissue. The CDR3 DNA reads as TGTGCCAGCACCACAGGGACCACTGAAGCTTTCTTT. Amino acids: CASTTGTTEAFF.